Listed here is a single T cell receptor (beta chain). Its antigen is not identified. The data were obtained in a study of T cell responses to AZD1222 COVID-19 vaccine. The CDR3 sequence is 18 residues long. Trimming removed 1 base at V and 5 bases at J, with 25 bases between. In germline, CDR1 is SGDLS, CDR2 YYNGEE. TCRdb's table, derived via immunoSEQ multiplex PCR, lists solely in-frame clones and lacks some. The sample carries about 190,000 clones, about 89% recorded once. General study findings and limits: There were repertoire samples only from the period after the peak T cell response. It should be noted that donors were predominantly white British and more often female, and clonal diversity was possibly underestimated. Unmutated variant regions reportedly attract nearly half of all spike-specific TCRs.

Specimen: peripheral blood, collected on day 0 of MenACWY control vaccination. The TCR comes from an adult in good health. The chain couples TRBV9 to TRBJ2-7, with D possibly TRBD2 on 5 matching bases. CDR3 residues: CASSVSNVRTSRAHEQYF. CDR3 bases: TGTGCCAGCAGCGTATCTAATGTGCGAACCTCGAGGGCCCACGAGCAGTACTTC.